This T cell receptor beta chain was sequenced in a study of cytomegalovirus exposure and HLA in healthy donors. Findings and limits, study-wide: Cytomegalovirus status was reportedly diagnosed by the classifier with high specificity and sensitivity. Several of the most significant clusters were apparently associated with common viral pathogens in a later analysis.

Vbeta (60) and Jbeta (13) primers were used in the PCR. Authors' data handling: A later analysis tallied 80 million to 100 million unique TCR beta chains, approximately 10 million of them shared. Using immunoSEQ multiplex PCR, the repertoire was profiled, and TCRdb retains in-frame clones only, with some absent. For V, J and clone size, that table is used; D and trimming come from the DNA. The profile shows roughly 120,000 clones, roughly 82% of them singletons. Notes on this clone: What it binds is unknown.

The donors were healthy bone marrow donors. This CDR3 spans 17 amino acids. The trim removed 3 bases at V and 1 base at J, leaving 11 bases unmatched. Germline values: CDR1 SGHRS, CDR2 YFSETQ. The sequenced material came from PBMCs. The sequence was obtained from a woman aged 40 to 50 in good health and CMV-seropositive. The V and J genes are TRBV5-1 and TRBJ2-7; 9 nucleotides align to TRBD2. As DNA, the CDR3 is TGCGCCAGCAGCTCTGGACTAGCGCCGGTCAGGTCCTACGAGCAGTACTTC. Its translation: CASSSGLAPVRSYEQYF.